The entry below gives a single T cell receptor beta chain sequence along with its context. Its matching antigen is unknown. The sample belongs to a study of cytomegalovirus exposure and HLA in healthy donors. Study as a whole: Prior work identified more than 90 million unique TCR beta sequences in around 170 million T cells. From donors who were HLA-typed, an early data release held about 85 million unique TCRs. Whole-study results and caveats: Cytomegalovirus-associated TCR beta chains were listed, numbering under 200. Only CMV serostatus was available as immune exposure information.

This CDR3 contains 15 residues. In germline, CDR1 is SNHLY, CDR2 FYNNEI. After removal of 1 base from V and 2 bases from J, the junction contained 1 base not matched to a gene. The PCR used 60 Vbeta and 13 Jbeta primers. Generated by immunoSEQ multiplex PCR, the TCRdb table keeps only in-frame clones and is missing some. This sample yields some 160,000 clones, of which around 84% are seen a single time; 5% to 7% belongs to the top ten. The gene calls are TRBV2 and TRBJ2-7; the match to TRBD1 covers 11 bases. Specimen: PBMCs. This sequence originates from a man aged 50 to 60 in good health and CMV-seropositive. CDR3 loop: CASSEGTGGTYEQYF. Written as DNA, the CDR3 is TGTGCCAGCAGTGAAGGGACAGGGGGCACCTACGAGCAGTACTTC.